The entry below describes one T cell receptor (beta chain). Germline CDR1 LNHDA, CDR2 SQIVND (reference sequence). The CDR3 covers 12 residues. V gave up 7 bases and J gave up 7 bases; unmatched junction bases: 5. Original methodology: By means of reference gene primer amplification, nucleated cell counts were estimated. TCRdb's table, derived via immunoSEQ multiplex PCR, lists solely in-frame clones and lacks some. Clone size and V and J calls were adopted from that table, with D and trimming inferred from the DNA. The sample consists of roughly 220,000 clones, 80% to 90% of them appearing once. This record belongs to a study of blood T cell repertoires in COVID-19. Overall study: Samples representing acute and convalescent COVID-19 were sourced from the United States, Italy and Spain.

Recruitment covered about two dozen US areas and drew participants whose ages spanned roughly 18 to 89 years. Donors were grouped by their self-reported clinical history. The receptor's source is a woman aged 40 to 50 with acute COVID-19. Source material: PBMCs or T cells enriched from blood (not recorded which). This chain uses TRBV19 with TRBJ1-2, with 8 bases matching TRBD1. The CDR3 sequence: CASNQGARGYTF. Here the CDR3 DNA reads TGTGCCAGTAATCAGGGGGCTCGTGGCTACACCTTC.